This T cell receptor (beta chain) was captured in a study of blood T cell repertoires in COVID-19. Sequencing used immunoSEQ multiplex PCR; TCRdb keeps in-frame clones, though not all of them. The sample has around 110,000 clones, around 80% seen once. Germline V gene sequence: CDR1 LGHDT, CDR2 YNNKEL (reference sequence). V dropped 7 bases and J dropped 7; count of bases not matched to a gene: 3. This CDR3 region has 13 residues. The receptor's source is a man aged 70 or older with active or convalescent COVID-19. Material: peripheral blood. This chain connects TRBV3-1 (or the pseudogene TRBV3-2) to TRBJ2-2; 10 nucleotides agree with TRBD2. In nucleotides, the CDR3 is TGTGCCAGCAAGCGGGGGGGAATCGGGGAGCTGTTTTTT. Residues: CASKRGGIGELFF.